The 27 T cell receptor beta chains reported below all come from one sample, sequenced in a study of blood T cell repertoires in COVID-19. The protocol was immunoSEQ multiplex PCR, while the TCRdb copy is restricted to in-frame clones and leaves out a portion. Here the sample spans approximately 140,000 clones, 82% being singletons. The specimen sequenced was peripheral blood. The receptors were sampled from a human donor with acute or convalescent COVID-19. The donor label of this sample is uncertain.

J is TRBJ2-5 and V is TRBV29-1; the D gene is possibly TRBD1 (6 bases). V lost 6 bases and J lost 4, with 18 bases in between. This CDR3 contains 14 residues. Looked up from germline, CDR1 is SQVTM and CDR2 is ANQGSEA. CDR3 residues: CSVDTSGGRETQYF. CDR3 DNA: TGCAGCGTAGATACGAGTGGGGGCCGAGAGACCCAGTACTTC. Based on the CDR3 plus reference TRBV29-1 and TRBJ2-5, the full variable domain is SAVISQKPSRDICQRGTSLTIQCQVDSQVTMMFWYRQQPGQSLTLIATANQGSEATYESGFVIDKFPISRPNLTFSTLTVSNMSPEDSSIYLCSVDTSGGRETQYFGPGTRLLVL.

This rearrangement joins TRBV6-2 or TRBV6-3 to TRBJ2-1; 7 bases agree with TRBD1. This CDR3 has 14 amino acids. After removal of 4 bases from V and 7 bases from J, the junction contained 7 bases not matched to a gene. Germline V gives CDR1 MNHEY, CDR2 SVGEGT. The CDR3 bases are TGTGCCAGCAGTTTCAGACAGGGAGAGAATGAGCAGTTCTTC. The encoded protein is CASSFRQGENEQFF.

The V gene is TRBV10-2, the J gene TRBJ1-5; D is unclear. The CDR3 length is 13 residues. Trimming took 8 bases from V and 1 from J, leaving 9 bases between them. CDR1 WSHSY and CDR2 SAAADI come from the germline V gene. The CDR3 DNA reads TGCGCCAGCCGCCGACACAGCAATCAGCCCCAGCATTTT. Translating gives CASRRHSNQPQHF.

V usage is TRBV5-1 and J usage is TRBJ1-2; no clear D. Looked up from germline, CDR1 is SGHRS and CDR2 is YFSETQ. V lost 0 bases and J lost 1, with 13 bases in between. This CDR3 is 16 amino acids long. Here the CDR3 DNA reads TGCGCCAGCAGCTTGGCGATACTCGTCGTTAACTATGGCTACACCTTC. Translation: CASSLAILVVNYGYTF. Combining the CDR3 with reference TRBV5-1 and TRBJ1-2 gives the whole variable domain KAGVTQTPRYLIKTRGQQVTLSCSPISGHRSVSWYQQTPGQGLQFLFEYFSETQRNKGNFPGRFSGRQFSNSRSEMNVSTLELGDSALYLCASSLAILVVNYGYTFGSGTRLTVV.

This clone was seen once. The rearrangement joins TRBV7-6 to TRBJ2-3, with 7 bases lining up with TRBD2. Germline V gene data show CDR1 as SGHVS and CDR2 as FNYEAQ. V lost 4 bases and J lost 0; bases outside the gene matches: 4. The CDR3 is 15 residues long. The CDR3 nucleotides read TGTGCCAGCAGCTCTAACGGGGGGAGCACAGATACGCAGTATTTT. Protein sequence: CASSSNGGSTDTQYF.

The chain recombines TRBV10-2 with TRBJ1-2, with D unclear. The CDR3 consists of 14 residues. Between the trimmed V and J ends, which lost 0 bases and 8 bases, there was a span of 13 bases. CDR1 is WSHSY and CDR2 is SAAADI in the germline V gene. CDR3 in amino acids: CASSESVAGYGYTF. CDR3 nucleotide sequence: TGCGCCAGCAGTGAGTCGGTAGCGGGGTACGGCTACACCTTC.

The chain employs TRBV2 and TRBJ2-1, with D possibly TRBD2 on 6 matching bases. The CDR3 contains 12 residues. Germline V gene lookup returns CDR1 SNHLY and CDR2 FYNNEI. V was trimmed by 7 bases and J by 7 bases, leaving 11 bases between them. For the CDR3, the DNA is TGTGCCAGCACGGGGGATAGGAATGAGCAGTTCTTC. It is translated as CASTGDRNEQFF.

The CDR3 loop reads CASPRTDSGNTIYF. CDR3 bases: TGTGCCAGCCCGAGGACAGACTCTGGAAACACCATATATTTT. This chain connects TRBV3-1 (or the pseudogene TRBV3-2) to TRBJ1-3, with a weak D call TRBD1 (6 bases). The germline V gene encodes CDR1 LGHDT and CDR2 YNNKEL (reference sequence). This CDR3 region has 14 residues. Trimming pared 8 bases from V and 0 bases from J, leaving 11 bases between.

This chain joins TRBV19 and TRBJ2-1; 10 bases align to TRBD2. V shed 3 bases and J 3 bases; nucleotides not matched to a gene: 2. Germline loops: CDR1 LNHDA, CDR2 SQIVND (reference sequence). The CDR3 sequence is 15 residues long. The CDR3 protein is CASSISGGSYNEQFF. The DNA for the CDR3 is TGTGCCAGTAGTATTAGCGGGGGGAGCTACAATGAGCAGTTCTTC.

This clone has a single count. This rearrangement joins TRBV10-3 to TRBJ2-5; maybe TRBD1 (6 bases). The CDR3 runs 15 residues. Trimming removed 3 bases at V and 2 bases at J, with 13 bases between. Germline-derived CDR1 and CDR2 are ENHRY and SYGVKD. The CDR3, as DNA: TGTGCCATCAGTGACCCCGGGACACCGCAAGAGACCCAGTACTTC. This sequence encodes CAISDPGTPQETQYF.

The rearrangement links TRBV19 to TRBJ1-1; maybe TRBD1 (6 bases). Germline V gene sequence: CDR1 LNHDA, CDR2 SQIVND (reference sequence). The CDR3 is made up of 15 amino acids. Trimming stripped 6 bases from V and 1 base from J, with 15 bases between. The CDR3 sequence: CASRREDRGNTEAFF. The DNA of the CDR3 is TGTGCCAGTAGGCGAGAGGACAGAGGGAACACTGAAGCTTTCTTT.

The V gene is TRBV30, the J gene TRBJ2-2; 10 bases match TRBD1. CDR3 size: 15 residues. Germline-derived CDR1 and CDR2 are GTSNPN and SVGIG (reference sequence). Unmatched junction bases numbered 6, after V lost 5 bases and J lost 3 bases. CDR3 region: CAWEEDRGYTGELFF. CDR3 bases: TGTGCCTGGGAAGAGGACAGGGGGTACACCGGGGAGCTGTTTTTT.

V usage is TRBV5-6 and J usage is TRBJ1-2; possibly TRBD1 for D (5 bases). Trimming cost V 3 bases and J 4 bases, with 13 bases left between them. The germline V gene has CDR1 SGHDT and CDR2 YYEEEE. This CDR3 has 14 residues. The CDR3 DNA reads as TGTGCCAGCAGCTATAACAGGCGTTTCTATGGCTACACCTTC. Translation gives CASSYNRRFYGYTF.

This clone was observed at least ten times. The rearrangement links TRBV6-5 to TRBJ1-2; D unresolved. The germline V and J ends were trimmed by 7 bases and 4 bases, with 10 bases remaining between them. The germline CDR1 and CDR2 sequences are MNHEY and SVGAGI. The CDR3 has 12 amino acids. CDR3 protein: CASMEGSYGYTF. The CDR3 DNA is TGTGCCAGCATGGAAGGGAGCTATGGCTACACCTTC.

CDR3 loop: CASSHLTSSYEQYF. CDR3 in DNA: TGCGCCAGCAGCCACCTTACTAGCTCCTACGAGCAGTACTTC. V is TRBV4-3 and J is TRBJ2-7; a possible D gene is TRBD2 (5 bases). Trimming pared 3 bases from V and 0 bases from J, leaving 9 bases between. CDR1 is LGHNA, CDR2 YSLEER, per germline. The CDR3 consists of 14 residues.

V is TRBV24-1 and J is TRBJ2-1; 9 bases are shared with TRBD2. V lost 6 bases to trimming and J lost 5 bases; unmatched junction nucleotides: 13. Germline lookup yields CDR1 KGHDR and CDR2 SFDVKD. This CDR3 has 17 residues. CDR3 sequence reads: CATSPAPASGVNNEQFF. In DNA form, the CDR3 reads TGTGCCACCAGTCCTGCCCCAGCTAGCGGGGTAAACAATGAGCAGTTCTTC.

A note on this clone: One end of the junction varies from germline; a read error may be responsible. The V and J genes are TRBV20-1 and TRBJ1-2; 12 positions agree with TRBD1. The length of the CDR3 is 12 residues. Germline CDR1 DFQATT, CDR2 SNEGSKA (reference sequence). The CDR3 is CSASLGQGALRF. The CDR3 DNA is TGCAGTGCTAGTTTGGGACAGGGGGCGCTTAGGTTC.

The V gene is TRBV6-6, the J gene TRBJ2-5; TRBD1 aligns across 7 bases. J was trimmed by 4 bases and V by 5 bases; bases with no gene match: 7. The CDR3 covers 14 residues. Per germline, CDR1 MNHNY and CDR2 SVGAGI (reference sequence). CDR3 region: CASSLRTGSETQYF. In DNA, the CDR3 is TGTGCCAGCAGTCTTCGGACAGGCTCAGAGACCCAGTACTTC.

The genes are TRBV10-3 and TRBJ2-5; TRBD1 is a possible D gene (5 bases). The CDR3 contains 13 residues. Germline values: CDR1 ENHRY, CDR2 SYGVKD. The ends were cut back, 2 bases at V and 7 bases at J, with 11 bases in the middle. DNA for the CDR3: TGTGCCATCAGTGAGGCAATAAGGGGGACCCAGTACTTC. Its protein is CAISEAIRGTQYF.

This clone was seen more than once but under ten times. The chain joins TRBV15 to TRBJ1-5; D is uncertain. The CDR3 sequence is 14 residues long. Trimming left V 1 base short and J 5 bases short, with 9 bases between. Germline V CDR1 and CDR2: LNHNV, YYDKDF (reference sequence). CDR3 DNA sequence: TGTGCCACCAGCAGAGCGGGTAAGGATCAGCCCCAGCATTTT. It specifies CATSRAGKDQPQHF.

The chain carries TRBV5-1 and TRBJ2-5; 7 positions agree with TRBD1. V was pared by 2 bases and J by 4 bases, with 11 bases of the junction left unmatched. The CDR3 runs 16 residues. Germline values: CDR1 SGHRS, CDR2 YFSETQ. The CDR3 DNA reads TGCGCCAGCAGCTTAAACCGGGGACAGCAAAGAGAGACCCAGTACTTC. Protein: CASSLNRGQQRETQYF. The full variable domain, rest sourced from reference TRBV5-1 and TRBJ2-5, is KAGVTQTPRYLIKTRGQQVTLSCSPISGHRSVSWYQQTPGQGLQFLFEYFSETQRNKGNFPGRFSGRQFSNSRSEMNVSTLELGDSALYLCASSLNRGQQRETQYFGPGTRLLVL.

The V gene is TRBV20-1, the J gene TRBJ1-2; possible D gene TRBD1, 5 bases. Germline values: CDR1 DFQATT, CDR2 SNEGSKA (reference sequence). V shed 3 bases and J shed 1 base, with 9 bases lying between them. The CDR3 has 13 residues. CDR3 in DNA: TGCAGTGCTAGTCGGACAAATAACTATGGCTACACCTTC. Protein sequence: CSASRTNNYGYTF.

DNA for the CDR3: TGTGCCATCAAGGACCAACGACAGGGGGTGAACACTGAAGCTTTCTTT. It translates to CAIKDQRQGVNTEAFF. The V call is TRBV10-3, the J call TRBJ1-1, with 9 bases lining up with TRBD1. In germline, CDR1 is ENHRY, CDR2 SYGVKD. The CDR3 is made up of 16 amino acids. The J segment lost 0 bases and the V segment lost 7 bases, leaving 9 bases of the junction unmatched.

This clone was detected a few times. This chain joins TRBV2 and TRBJ2-7; possible D gene TRBD1, 6 bases. Germline CDR1 reads SNHLY; CDR2 reads FYNNEI. CDR3 length: 12 residues. Deletions cut 5 bases from V and 7 bases from J, with 12 bases between. This CDR3 is CASSRQVGEQYF. The DNA of the CDR3 is TGTGCCAGCAGTCGACAGGTCGGTGAGCAGTACTTC.

This clone was counted between two and nine times. The chain employs TRBV6-5 and TRBJ1-1; TRBD1 matches 9 bases. V lost 6 bases and J lost 5; bases outside the gene matches: 4. CDR3 length: 13 residues. Germline-derived CDR1 and CDR2 are MNHEY and SVGAGI. The CDR3 nucleotides are TGTGCCAGCAGACCGACAGGGGGGACTGAAGCTTTCTTT. This gives the protein CASRPTGGTEAFF.

The chain is built from TRBV10-3 and TRBJ2-5, with D unclear. Trimming shortened V by 8 bases and J by 1 base, and 17 bases separated the two germline ends. This CDR3 contains 15 residues. Germline CDR1 and CDR2: ENHRY and SYGVKD. CDR3 sequence (DNA): TGTGCCATCCGGCCAGACTCTTCGTTCCAAGAGACCCAGTACTTC. This encodes CAIRPDSSFQETQYF.

The rearrangement uses TRBV5-1 and TRBJ2-2; 9 bases match TRBD1. CDR3 length: 17 residues. Germline V lookup: CDR1 SGHRS, CDR2 YFSETQ. After removal of 1 base from V and 2 bases from J, the junction contained 6 bases not matched to a gene. As DNA, the CDR3 is TGCGCCAGCAGCTTGCAACAGGGGGCAATAAACACCGGGGAGCTGTTTTTT. Its translation: CASSLQQGAINTGELFF.